What follows are 11 T cell receptor beta chains derived from one specimen sequenced in a study of lymphopenia after photon versus proton radiotherapy (dated by TCRdb to the late 2010s). The method was the immunoSEQ multiplex PCR assay. TCRdb carries this immuneACCESS record with in-frame sequences only. Its versions omit some clonotypes, under half of them owing to an unresolved V gene in the studies checked, with the rest unexplained. The sample table contains approximately 170,000 clones; only one count was recorded for about 85% of them. The ten largest clones take up approximately 4.6% of the sample. The sample in question was peripheral blood, obtained from a patient treated with photon-based radiotherapy. The receptors originated from a man aged 45-60 years with gastric cancer.

The chain links TRBV18 to TRBJ2-1, with TRBD1 identical over 9 bases. The CDR3 is made up of 19 amino acids. Germline V CDR1 and CDR2: KGHSH, LQKENI. Germline trimming cut 2 bases from V and 4 bases from J; bases unmatched to any gene: 15. The CDR3 DNA reads TGTGCCAGCTCACCAAGCGCCCCCCCCGGGACAGGGATGTACAATGAGCAGTTCTTC. It yields the protein CASSPSAPPGTGMYNEQFF.

The chain has TRBV7-9 and TRBJ2-1; D is possibly TRBD1 (6 bases). Trimming left V 8 bases short and J 2 bases short, with 16 bases between. The CDR3 has 15 amino acids. CDR1 is SEHNR, CDR2 FQNEAQ, per germline (reference sequence). CDR3 sequence: CASSDPGQTYNEQFF. The CDR3 coding sequence is TGTGCCAGCTCGGACCCGGGACAAACCTACAATGAGCAGTTCTTC. The variable domain in full, completed from reference TRBV7-9 and TRBJ2-1, reads DTGVSQNPRHKITKRGQNVTFRCDPISEHNRLYWYRQTLGQGPEFLTYFQNEAQLEKSRLLSDRFSAERPKGSFSTLEIQRTEQGDSAMYLCASSDPGQTYNEQFFGPGTRLTVL.

This chain uses TRBV7-8 with TRBJ2-7; D gene uncertain. V gave up 5 bases and J gave up 3 bases, with 20 bases separating them. This CDR3 spans 16 amino acids. Germline CDR1 reads SGHVS; CDR2 reads FQNEAQ. In nucleotides, the CDR3 is TGTGCCAGCAGCCAAAGCGTCTGGGTTGAGGACTACGAGCAGTACTTC. Amino acid sequence: CASSQSVWVEDYEQYF.

V and J are TRBV5-1 and TRBJ2-1; TRBD2 might be the D (6 bases). The germline V gene has CDR1 SGHRS and CDR2 YFSETQ. The CDR3 is 15 residues long. Trimming shortened V by 0 bases and J by 5 bases, and 12 bases separated the two germline ends. This CDR3 reads CASSLGLVGDNEQFF. In DNA form, the CDR3 reads TGCGCCAGCAGCTTGGGACTAGTGGGTGACAATGAGCAGTTCTTC.

The chain uses TRBV5-6 and TRBJ2-3, with D unresolved. This CDR3 is 13 amino acids long. The V and J ends lost 4 bases and 3 bases respectively, with 9 bases between them. Germline V gene sequence: CDR1 SGHDT, CDR2 YYEEEE. This chain's CDR3 is CASSHENTDTQYF. The CDR3 DNA reads TGTGCCAGCAGCCACGAAAATACAGATACGCAGTATTTT.

This chain connects TRBV27 to TRBJ1-2; TRBD1 might be the D (5 bases). The V end lost 7 bases, the J end lost 1 base, and 19 bases lay between the germline ends. CDR3 length: 16 amino acids. The germline gives CDR1 MNHEY, CDR2 SMNVEV (reference sequence). The CDR3 DNA reads TGTGCCAGCACCAGGGTCGGCAGTCTGCTTAACTATGGCTACACCTTC. Translating gives CASTRVGSLLNYGYTF.

The chain employs TRBV19 and TRBJ1-1; tentative D call: TRBD1 (6 bases). The CDR3 is 16 residues long. Germline CDR1 is LNHDA and CDR2 is SQIVND (reference sequence). With 6 bases removed from V and 1 base from J, the gap between germline ends came to 18 bases. CDR3: CASSAPSGEWNTEAFF. In DNA form, the CDR3 reads TGTGCCAGTAGCGCGCCCTCAGGGGAATGGAACACTGAAGCTTTCTTT.

The V and J genes are TRBV5-1 and TRBJ1-5, with TRBD1 identical over 9 bases. The CDR3 is 15 residues long. Germline V gene data show CDR1 as SGHRS and CDR2 as YFSETQ. The ends lost 5 bases at V and 6 bases at J; junction bases unmatched: 9. CDR3 in DNA: TGCGCCAGCAGTTTTACAGGGGGCGCATCTCAGCCCCAGCATTTT. Encoded protein: CASSFTGGASQPQHF.

This chain connects TRBV5-4 to TRBJ2-7; 10 bases fit TRBD1. Germline V gene lookup returns CDR1 SGHNT and CDR2 YYREEE (reference sequence). The junction had 7 bases not matched to a gene; V was cut back by 0 bases and J by 4 bases. This CDR3 is 16 amino acids long. In DNA, the CDR3 is TGTGCCAGCAGCTTGGCAGGACAGGGGGAAGAGTACGAGCAGTACTTC. This gives the protein CASSLAGQGEEYEQYF.

This clone was seen a single time. The chain links TRBV7-2 to TRBJ1-5; D remains unclear. The V end lost 5 bases, the J end lost 0 bases, and 17 bases lay between the germline ends. Germline V gene data show CDR1 as SGHTA and CDR2 as FQGNSA. This CDR3 contains 17 residues. CDR3 region: CASSVEPSENSNQPQHF. CDR3 sequence (DNA): TGTGCCAGCAGCGTCGAACCTTCCGAGAATAGCAATCAGCCCCAGCATTTT.

The rearrangement links TRBV4-3 to TRBJ2-3, with D possibly TRBD1 on 6 matching bases. The CDR3 runs 12 residues. V was shortened by 6 bases and J by 8 bases, with 12 bases between the two germline ends. CDR1 and CDR2 (germline): LGHNA, YSLEER. CDR3 residues: CASRGAGGTQYF. DNA for the CDR3: TGCGCCAGCAGGGGGGCTGGGGGTACGCAGTATTTT.